This T cell receptor beta chain came from a study of graft-versus-host responses after intestinal transplantation. General study points: Recipient marrow held GvH clones, some first seen in ileum or blood.

This table comes from immunoSEQ multiplex PCR, and its TCRdb copy is limited to in-frame clones, with some not included. The sample lists 21,000 or so clones, 55% to 60% seen once, with about 0.94% in the top ten. J gave up 5 bases and V 3 bases, and 9 bases lay outside the gene matches. Germline CDR1 is MNHEY and CDR2 is SVGAGI. The CDR3 contains 16 residues. V is TRBV6-5 and J is TRBJ2-2; 7 bases line up with TRBD1. The clonotype originates from a human patient who received an intestinal transplant. Material: alloreactive CD4+ T cells from a mixed lymphocyte reaction culture, obtained before intestinal transplant. Stated subset: CFSE-low proliferating T cells sorted from approximately six-day pre-transplant mixed lymphocyte reaction (GvH or HvG direction). CDR3 in amino acids: CASSYFHRGETGELFF. The DNA of the CDR3 is TGTGCCAGCAGTTATTTCCACAGGGGAGAGACCGGGGAGCTGTTTTTT.